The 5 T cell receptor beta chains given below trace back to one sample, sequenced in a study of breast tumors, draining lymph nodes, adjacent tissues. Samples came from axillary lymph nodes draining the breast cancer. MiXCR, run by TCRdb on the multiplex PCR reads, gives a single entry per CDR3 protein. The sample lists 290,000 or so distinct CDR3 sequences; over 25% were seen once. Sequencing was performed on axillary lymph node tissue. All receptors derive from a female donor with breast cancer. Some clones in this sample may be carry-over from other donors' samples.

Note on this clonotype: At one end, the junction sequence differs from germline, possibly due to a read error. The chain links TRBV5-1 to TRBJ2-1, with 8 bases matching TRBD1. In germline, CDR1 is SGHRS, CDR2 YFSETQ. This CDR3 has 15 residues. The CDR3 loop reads CAGSSGTGAYNEQFF. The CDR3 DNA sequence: TGCGCCGGCAGCTCCGGGACAGGAGCCTACAATGAGCAGTTCTTC.

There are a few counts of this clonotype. CDR3 nucleotides: TGTGCCAGCTCCAAGGACTCTGGAAACACCATATATTTT. It yields the protein CASSKDSGNTIYF. This sequence joins TRBV18 and TRBJ1-3; D remains ambiguous. V shed 6 bases and J shed 0 bases, with 6 bases lying between them. The CDR3 sequence is 13 residues long. Germline CDR1 reads KGHSH; CDR2 reads LQKENI.

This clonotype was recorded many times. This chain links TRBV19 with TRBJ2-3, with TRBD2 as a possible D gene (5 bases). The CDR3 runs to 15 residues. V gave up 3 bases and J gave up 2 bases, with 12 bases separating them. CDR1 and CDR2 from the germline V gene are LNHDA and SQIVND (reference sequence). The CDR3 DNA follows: TGTGCCAGTAGTATTGGAGGAAGGTCCACAGATACGCAGTATTTT. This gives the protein CASSIGGRSTDTQYF.

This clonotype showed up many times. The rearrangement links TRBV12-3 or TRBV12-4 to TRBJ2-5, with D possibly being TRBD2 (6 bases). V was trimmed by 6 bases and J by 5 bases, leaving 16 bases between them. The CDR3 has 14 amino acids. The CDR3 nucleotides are TGTGCCAGCAGCCGGGTGGGGGGAGGCGAGACCCAGTACTTC. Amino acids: CASSRVGGGETQYF.

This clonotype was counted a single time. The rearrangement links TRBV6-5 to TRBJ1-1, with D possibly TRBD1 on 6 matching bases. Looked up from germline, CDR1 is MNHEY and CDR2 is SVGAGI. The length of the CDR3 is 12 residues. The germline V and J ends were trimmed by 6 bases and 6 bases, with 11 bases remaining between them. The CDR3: CASRGGRAEAFF. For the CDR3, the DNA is TGTGCCAGCAGAGGGGGTCGGGCTGAAGCTTTCTTT.